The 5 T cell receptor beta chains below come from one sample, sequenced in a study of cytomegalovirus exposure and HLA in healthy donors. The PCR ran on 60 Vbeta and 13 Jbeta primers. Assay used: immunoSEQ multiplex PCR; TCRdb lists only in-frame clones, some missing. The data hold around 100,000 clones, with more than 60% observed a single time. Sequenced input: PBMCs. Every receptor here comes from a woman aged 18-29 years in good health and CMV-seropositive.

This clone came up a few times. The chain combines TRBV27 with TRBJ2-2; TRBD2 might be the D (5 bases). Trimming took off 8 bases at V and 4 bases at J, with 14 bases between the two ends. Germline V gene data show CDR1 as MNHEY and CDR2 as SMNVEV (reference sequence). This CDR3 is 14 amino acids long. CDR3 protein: CASQPGGSTGELFF. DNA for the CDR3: TGTGCCAGCCAACCAGGAGGCAGCACCGGGGAGCTGTTTTTT.

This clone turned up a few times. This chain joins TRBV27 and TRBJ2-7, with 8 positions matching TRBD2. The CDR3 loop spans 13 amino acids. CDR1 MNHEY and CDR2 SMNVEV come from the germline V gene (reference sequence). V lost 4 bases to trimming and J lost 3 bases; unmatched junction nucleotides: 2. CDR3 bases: TGTGCCAGCAGTTCGGGACTAGTCTACGAGCAGTACTTC. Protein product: CASSSGLVYEQYF.

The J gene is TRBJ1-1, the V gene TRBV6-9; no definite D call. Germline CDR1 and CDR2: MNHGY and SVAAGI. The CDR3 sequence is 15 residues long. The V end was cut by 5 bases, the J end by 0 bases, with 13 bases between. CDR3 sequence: CASSAETRMNTEAFF. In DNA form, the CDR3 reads TGTGCCAGCAGTGCTGAGACACGGATGAACACTGAAGCTTTCTTT.

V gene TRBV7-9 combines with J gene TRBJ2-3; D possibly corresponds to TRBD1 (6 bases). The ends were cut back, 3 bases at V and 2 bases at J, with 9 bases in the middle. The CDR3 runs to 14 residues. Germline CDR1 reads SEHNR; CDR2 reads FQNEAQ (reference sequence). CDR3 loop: CASSLGANTDTQYF. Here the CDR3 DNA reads TGTGCCAGCAGCTTGGGGGCCAACACAGATACGCAGTATTTT.

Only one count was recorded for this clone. Here the CDR3 DNA reads TGTGCCAGCAGCTGGGGACAGGGAAACTACGAGCAGTACTTC. It yields the protein CASSWGQGNYEQYF. The chain links TRBV7-2 to TRBJ2-7; 9 nucleotides align to TRBD1. Germline trimming cut 4 bases from V and 3 bases from J; bases unmatched to any gene: 4. Germline V gene data show CDR1 as SGHTA and CDR2 as FQGNSA. This CDR3 contains 14 residues. Supplemented by reference TRBV7-2 and TRBJ2-7, the full variable domain reads GAGVSQSPSNKVTEKGKDVELRCDPISGHTALYWYRQSLGQGLEFLIYFQGNSAPDKSGLPSDRFSAERTGGSVSTLTIQRTQQEDSAVYLCASSWGQGNYEQYFGPGTRLTVT.